A selection of T cell receptor beta chains follows, all from one sample in a study of OX40 agonist ivuxolimab in advanced cancers. TCRdb's table, derived via immunoSEQ multiplex PCR, lists solely in-frame clones and lacks some. Seen here are 73,000 or so clones, around nine tenths observed once, and the top ten hold 0.6% to 0.75%. Specimen: CD4+ or CD8+ T cells sorted from blood, collected in a trial of the OX40 agonist ivuxolimab. These receptors were taken from an adult with an advanced solid tumor such as melanoma, head and neck, liver or kidney cancer. Both conserved end residues are part of each CDR3. D genes are given only for firm matches. Not every row has a clone size; where given, it reads once, few, many or a size class.

clone_size	v_call	d_call	j_call	cdr3_aa	cdr3_nt
.	TRBV6-6	.	TRBJ1-1	CASNILGNTEAFF	TGTGCCAGCAATATCCTAGGGAACACTGAAGCTTTCTTT
.	TRBV28	.	TRBJ1-6	CASRLPGGDSPLHF	TGTGCCAGCAGATTGCCGGGAGGGGATTCACCCCTCCACTTT
.	TRBV21-1	.	TRBJ2-7	CASSPMRLAGGRSSYEQYF	TGTGCCAGCAGCCCCATGAGGCTAGCGGGAGGGCGGAGCTCCTACGAGCAGTACTTC
.	TRBV19	.	TRBJ2-2	CASKGGAKRDTGELFF	TGTGCCAGTAAGGGCGGGGCCAAGCGGGACACCGGGGAGCTGTTTTTT
.	TRBV19	.	TRBJ1-2	CASSLGYTF	TGTGCCAGTAGTCTCGGCTACACCTTC
.	TRBV5-6	TRBD1	TRBJ1-5	CASSTDRASNQPQHF	TGTGCCAGCAGCACGGACAGGGCGAGCAATCAGCCCCAGCATTTT
.	TRBV4-3	.	TRBJ2-5	CASSQDRFRETQYF	TGCGCCAGCAGCCAAGATCGGTTTCGTGAGACCCAGTACTTC
.	TRBV28	TRBD2	TRBJ2-1	CASSFSGSSGSLGTYNEQFF	TGTGCCAGCAGTTTCTCGGGTAGTAGCGGGAGCCTAGGGACGTACAATGAGCAGTTCTTC
.	TRBV7-2	.	TRBJ1-3	CASSLQFGRTGNTIYF	TGTGCCAGCAGCCTGCAATTTGGGAGGACTGGAAACACCATATATTTT
.	TRBV18	TRBD1	TRBJ2-7	CASSPLSTETGVEQYF	TGTGCCAGCTCACCACTCTCTACCGAGACAGGGGTCGAGCAGTACTTC
.	TRBV7-2	TRBD1	TRBJ2-3	CASRPGPGGGTQYF	TGTGCCAGCAGGCCGGGTCCAGGGGGTGGTACGCAGTATTTT
.	TRBV28	.	TRBJ1-2	CASTLTTGTNYGYTF	TGTGCCAGCACTTTAACCACCGGGACTAACTATGGCTACACCTTC
.	TRBV7-3	TRBD1	TRBJ2-1	CASSWTGTGYNEQFF	TGTGCCAGCAGCTGGACAGGGACGGGTTACAATGAGCAGTTCTTC
once	TRBV2	.	TRBJ1-5	CASSGGPGSPPQHF	TGTGCCAGCAGTGGGGGCCCCGGAAGCCCGCCCCAGCATTTT
.	TRBV15	.	TRBJ2-3	CATSRGPFGQLTDTQYF	TGTGCCACCAGCAGAGGGCCATTCGGACAGCTCACAGATACGCAGTATTTT
.	TRBV7-2	TRBD1	TRBJ2-3	CASSSSPLSRQGTDTQYF	TGTGCCAGCAGCTCAAGTCCCCTATCTCGACAGGGAACAGATACGCAGTATTTT
.	TRBV30	TRBD2	TRBJ2-3	CAWSVRAGVPSTDTQYF	TGTGCCTGGAGTGTACGAGCGGGAGTGCCTAGCACAGATACGCAGTATTTT
.	TRBV19	.	TRBJ1-1	CASSFRSNTEAFF	TGTGCCAGTAGTTTCCGATCCAACACTGAAGCTTTCTTT
.	TRBV18	.	TRBJ1-1	CASSPTGSWTEAFF	TGTGCCAGCTCACCAACGGGCAGTTGGACTGAAGCTTTCTTT
.	TRBV6-5	.	TRBJ2-7	CASSFFEAGEQYF	TGTGCCAGCAGTTTTTTTGAGGCGGGCGAGCAGTACTTC
.	TRBV9	TRBD1	TRBJ2-2	CASTLDRANTGELFF	TGTGCCAGCACCTTGGACAGGGCGAACACCGGGGAGCTGTTTTTT
once	TRBV9	.	TRBJ2-2	CASSVVAGELFF	TGTGCCAGCAGCGTAGTAGCCGGGGAGCTGTTTTTT
.	TRBV7-9	TRBD2	TRBJ2-7	CASSRTSGSSDEQYF	TGTGCCAGCAGCCGGACTAGCGGGAGTTCTGACGAGCAGTACTTC
.	TRBV28	.	TRBJ2-2	CASSLMTSVGELFF	TGTGCCAGCAGTTTAATGACTAGTGTCGGGGAGCTGTTTTTT
.	TRBV30	.	TRBJ1-5	CAWSAEYSNQPQHF	TGTGCCTGGAGTGCAGAGTATAGCAATCAGCCCCAGCATTTT
.	TRBV5-1	.	TRBJ2-6	CASSLGPSGSGANVLTF	TGCGCCAGCAGCTTGGGACCTTCAGGATCCGGGGCCAACGTCCTGACTTTC